These 10 T cell receptor beta chains came from one sample sequenced in a study of T cell responses to AZD1222 COVID-19 vaccine. Here immunoSEQ multiplex PCR was the method, and the copy in TCRdb shows in-frame clones only, minus some. The sample carries roughly 150,000 clones, less than 95% recorded once. The sample here was peripheral blood, taken on day 0 of AZD1222 vaccination. Every receptor here comes from an adult in good health.

V is TRBV14 and J is TRBJ1-1, with D perhaps matching TRBD1 (6 bases). CDR3 length: 12 amino acids. The V end was cut by 1 base, the J end by 9 bases, with 9 bases between. Germline CDR1 SGHDN, CDR2 FVKESK. The CDR3 sequence: CASSQGDIQAFF. The DNA of the CDR3 is TGTGCCAGCAGCCAAGGGGACATCCAAGCTTTCTTT.

The chain uses TRBV5-6 and TRBJ1-2; weak D call: TRBD1 (5 bases). The ends were cut back, 4 bases at V and 4 bases at J, with 14 bases in the middle. The CDR3 covers 14 residues. The germline V gene encodes CDR1 SGHDT and CDR2 YYEEEE. CDR3 DNA: TGTGCCAGCAGCCTCCCCAGGGAGGGCTATGGCTACACCTTC. Residues: CASSLPREGYGYTF.

V gene TRBV3-1 (or the pseudogene TRBV3-2) combines with J gene TRBJ2-1; 8 bases match TRBD1. CDR3 length: 14 amino acids. Germline V gene data show CDR1 as LGHDT and CDR2 as YNNKEL (reference sequence). V trimming: 5 bases; J trimming: 4 bases; junction bases outside the gene matches: 4. The CDR3 DNA is TGTGCCAGCAGCTTCACAGGGGGATACAATGAGCAGTTCTTC. Its protein product is CASSFTGGYNEQFF.

The gene calls are TRBV2 and TRBJ2-7; the match to TRBD2 covers 9 bases. CDR1 is SNHLY, CDR2 FYNNEI, per germline. The CDR3 totals 14 residues. V trimming: 6 bases; J trimming: 2 bases; junction bases outside the gene matches: 5. The DNA of the CDR3 is TGTGCCAGCAGGACTAGCGGACAAGCCTACGAGCAGTACTTC. Amino acids: CASRTSGQAYEQYF.

The chain carries TRBV3-1 (or the pseudogene TRBV3-2) and TRBJ1-2, with D possibly TRBD1 on 5 matching bases. V was shortened by 1 base and J by 5 bases, with 17 bases between the two germline ends. The CDR3 totals 16 residues. The germline V gene encodes CDR1 LGHDT and CDR2 YNNKEL (reference sequence). The CDR3 region has the DNA TGTGCCAGCAGCCAAGGGGTCGGGGGAGTTTTTTATGGCTACACCTTC. Translated: CASSQGVGGVFYGYTF.

The gene calls are TRBV4-1 and TRBJ1-2; D gene ambiguous. Trimming removed 1 base at V and 4 bases at J, with 7 bases between. This CDR3 region has 13 residues. Germline assignment: CDR1 MGHRA and CDR2 YSYEKL. The CDR3 DNA reads TGCGCCAGCAGCCAAGCTCCCGGCTATGGCTACACCTTC. As protein: CASSQAPGYGYTF.

This rearrangement joins TRBV15 to TRBJ1-1; weak D call: TRBD1 (6 bases). V was shortened by 5 bases and J by 7 bases, with 17 bases between the two germline ends. CDR1 and CDR2 (germline): LNHNV, YYDKDF (reference sequence). The CDR3 has 14 residues. The CDR3 DNA reads TGTGCCACCAGCCCGGGGGGCGGCCAGATTGAAGCTTTCTTT. Residues: CATSPGGGQIEAFF.

The chain carries TRBV6-5 and TRBJ1-5; 7 bases align to TRBD1. Unmatched junction bases numbered 7, after V lost 8 bases and J lost 0 bases. Germline V gene sequence: CDR1 MNHEY, CDR2 SVGAGI. The CDR3 extends over 15 amino acids. The CDR3 loop reads CASAPGQYSNQPQHF. CDR3 nucleotides: TGTGCCAGCGCACCGGGACAGTATAGCAATCAGCCCCAGCATTTT.

The chain combines TRBV10-1 with TRBJ2-1, with TRBD1 matching over 9 bases. With V trimmed by 4 bases and J by 1 base, 5 bases remained unmatched. Per germline, CDR1 WNHNN and CDR2 SYGVQD (reference sequence). The CDR3 is 16 amino acids. CDR3 DNA: TGCGCCAGCAGTGTTGACAGGGGGGCGTCCTACAATGAGCAGTTCTTC. Translated, it gives CASSVDRGASYNEQFF.

This chain joins TRBV15 and TRBJ2-3; D could derive from TRBD1 or TRBD2 (6 bases each). The CDR3 totals 14 residues. Germline CDR1 is LNHNV and CDR2 is YYDKDF (reference sequence). Trimming took off 8 bases at V and 4 bases at J, with 16 bases between the two ends. Here the CDR3 DNA reads TGTGCCACCGGAGGGGGAGGCCGCGCAGATACGCAGTATTTT. This translates into CATGGGGRADTQYF.